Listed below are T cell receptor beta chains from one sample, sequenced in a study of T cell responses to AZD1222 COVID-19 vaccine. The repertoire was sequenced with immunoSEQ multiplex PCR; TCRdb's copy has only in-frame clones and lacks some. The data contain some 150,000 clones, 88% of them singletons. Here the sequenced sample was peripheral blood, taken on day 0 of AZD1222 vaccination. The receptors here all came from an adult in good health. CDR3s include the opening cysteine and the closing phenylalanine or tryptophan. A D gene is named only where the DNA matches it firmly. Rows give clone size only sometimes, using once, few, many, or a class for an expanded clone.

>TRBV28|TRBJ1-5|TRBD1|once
TGTGCCAGCCGGGACAGGGGAAGCCGTGGCAATCAGCCCCAGCATTTT
CASRDRGSRGNQPQHF
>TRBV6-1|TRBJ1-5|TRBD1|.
TGTGCCAGCAGTGGAATTCGACAGGGGCTAGATCAGCCCCAGCATTTT
CASSGIRQGLDQPQHF
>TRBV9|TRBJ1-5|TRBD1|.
TGTGCCAGCAGCGTAGGAGGGACAGGGACCCAGCATTTT
CASSVGGTGTQHF
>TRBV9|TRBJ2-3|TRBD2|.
TGTGCCAGCAGCGTATTAGGACTAGCCGTAGATACGCAGTATTTT
CASSVLGLAVDTQYF
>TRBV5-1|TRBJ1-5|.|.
TGCGCCAGCAGCTTGGACACGTATAGCAATCAGCCCCAGCATTTT
CASSLDTYSNQPQHF
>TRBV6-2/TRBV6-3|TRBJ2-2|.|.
TGTGCCAGCAGCCCCGCCGGGGGCGGAAGGACCGGGGAGCTGTTTTTT
CASSPAGGGRTGELFF
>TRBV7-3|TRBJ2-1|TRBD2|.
TGTGCCAGCAGCCCAAAGTCCGGGACTACCCACAATGAGCAGTTCTTC
CASSPKSGTTHNEQFF
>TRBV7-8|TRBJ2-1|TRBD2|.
TGTGCCAGCAGCTCCCGGGGGGGCAACCACAATGAGCAGTTCTTC
CASSSRGGNHNEQFF
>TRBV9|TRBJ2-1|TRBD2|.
TGTGCCAGCAGCGTAGACCTAGCGGGAGGGCCAATACCTGAGCAGTTCTTC
CASSVDLAGGPIPEQFF
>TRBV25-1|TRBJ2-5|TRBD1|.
TGTGCCAGCAGCGACAACTTGCGGACAGGAGAAGAGACCCAGTACTTC
CASSDNLRTGEETQYF
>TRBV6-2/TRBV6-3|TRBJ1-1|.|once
TGTGCCAGCAGTTTCACCGGGACATATGCTGAAGCTTTCTTT
CASSFTGTYAEAFF
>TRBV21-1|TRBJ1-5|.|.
TGTGCCAGCAGCAAGGGGGGGCCTAGTCAGCCCCAGCATTTT
CASSKGGPSQPQHF
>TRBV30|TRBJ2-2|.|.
TGTGCCTGGAGTCCTCACCTCACCGGGGAGCTGTTTTTT
CAWSPHLTGELFF
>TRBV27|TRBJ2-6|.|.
TGTGCCAGCAGGAACCTCAAGCACAGGAATTCCTCTGGGGCCAACGTCCTGACTTTC
CASRNLKHRNSSGANVLTF
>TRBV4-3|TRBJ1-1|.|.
TGCGCCAGCAGCCAAGACCCCCGCGGGGCATCTTCGACTGAAGCTTTCTTT
CASSQDPRGASSTEAFF
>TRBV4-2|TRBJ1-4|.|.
TGTGCCAGCAGCCAAGAGGGAGATTGGGAAAAACTGTTTTTT
CASSQEGDWEKLFF
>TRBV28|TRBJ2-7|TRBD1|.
TGTGCCAGCAGTATCCCCAGGGGGTCTTACGAGCAGTACTTC
CASSIPRGSYEQYF
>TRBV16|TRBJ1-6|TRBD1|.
TGTGCCAGCAGCCAATCGGGGCGGACAGGGAGATCCTATAATTCACCCCTCCACTTT
CASSQSGRTGRSYNSPLHF
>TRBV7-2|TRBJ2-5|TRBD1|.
TGTGCCAGCAGCTTAGACGGGACAGGGGCTAGGGAGACCCAGTACTTC
CASSLDGTGARETQYF
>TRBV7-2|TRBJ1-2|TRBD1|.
TGTGCCAGCAGCTTAGTTAGAGCAGACAGGGCGCATGGCTACACCTTC
CASSLVRADRAHGYTF
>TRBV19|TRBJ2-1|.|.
TGTGCCAGTAGTCCACTCCGCACGTCTAGAGACAATGAGCAGTTCTTC
CASSPLRTSRDNEQFF
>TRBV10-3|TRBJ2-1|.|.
TGTGCCATCAGTGGGGAGTCCTACAATGAGCAGTTCTTC
CAISGESYNEQFF
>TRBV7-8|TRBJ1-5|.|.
TGTGCCAGCAGCTTGAAACGAGTAGGAACAAATCAGCCCCAGCATTTT
CASSLKRVGTNQPQHF
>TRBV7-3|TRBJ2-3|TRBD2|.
TGTGCCAGCAGCGCCGGGGGGGTCACAGATACGCAGTATTTT
CASSAGGVTDTQYF
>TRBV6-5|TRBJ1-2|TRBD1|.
TGTGCCAGCAGGGACAGGAGCCCGTATGGCTACACCTTC
CASRDRSPYGYTF
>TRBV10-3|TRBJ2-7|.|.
TGTGCCATCAGTGAAAATTTCAGGGGCGACGAGCAGTACTTC
CAISENFRGDEQYF
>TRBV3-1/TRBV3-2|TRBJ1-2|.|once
TGTGCCAGCAGCCAAGAAAGAGGGGCATCATATGGCTACACCTTC
CASSQERGASYGYTF
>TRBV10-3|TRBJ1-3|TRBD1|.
TGTGCCATCAGGGGACAGCTCTCTGGAAACACCATATATTTT
CAIRGQLSGNTIYF
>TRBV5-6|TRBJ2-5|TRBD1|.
TGTGCCAGCAGCTTGGAGACAGGGGGCTGGAAGACCCAGTACTTC
CASSLETGGWKTQYF
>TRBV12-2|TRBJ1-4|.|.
TGTGCAAGTCGCTTATTAGGCCTTGAAAAACTGTTTTTT
CASRLLGLEKLFF
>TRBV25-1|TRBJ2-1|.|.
TGTGCCAGCAGTCCGACCCGTCCCCCCCGCTACAATGAGCAGTTCTTC
CASSPTRPPRYNEQFF
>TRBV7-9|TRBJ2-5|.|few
TGTGCCAGCAGCTTAGTTTCGGGGGCCGTATCACGGGAGGAGACCCAGTACTTC
CASSLVSGAVSREETQYF
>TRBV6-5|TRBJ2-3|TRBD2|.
TGTGCCAGCAGTTATCGGGCGGGAGGGCCAGATACGCAGTATTTT
CASSYRAGGPDTQYF
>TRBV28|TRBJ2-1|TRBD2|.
TGTGCCAGCGAGACCGAAGCGGGAGCACTTTACAATGAGCAGTTCTTC
CASETEAGALYNEQFF